This T cell receptor (beta chain) was recorded in a study of control samples from healthy donors and cancer patients. The protocol was immunoSEQ multiplex PCR, while the TCRdb copy is restricted to in-frame clones and leaves out a portion. The data show about 140,000 clones, roughly 89% seen once. This clone was seen more than once but under ten times. The source is a man aged 18 to 29 in good health. Sample: blood.

The CDR3 DNA sequence: TGTGCCAGCGGGGGGGCGCCAGACTATGGCTACACCTTC. It translates to CASGGAPDYGYTF. The J gene is TRBJ1-2, the V gene TRBV2; possibly TRBD1 for D (6 bases). CDR3 length equals 13 residues. Germline CDR1 is SNHLY and CDR2 is FYNNEI. V lost 8 bases and J lost 3, with 13 bases in between. Drawing the rest from reference TRBV2 and TRBJ1-2, the complete variable domain is EPEVTQTPSHQVTQMGQEVILRCVPISNHLYFYWYRQILGQKVEFLVSFYNNEISEKSEIFDDQFSVERPDGSNFTLKIRSTKLEDSAMYFCASGGAPDYGYTFGSGTRLTVV.